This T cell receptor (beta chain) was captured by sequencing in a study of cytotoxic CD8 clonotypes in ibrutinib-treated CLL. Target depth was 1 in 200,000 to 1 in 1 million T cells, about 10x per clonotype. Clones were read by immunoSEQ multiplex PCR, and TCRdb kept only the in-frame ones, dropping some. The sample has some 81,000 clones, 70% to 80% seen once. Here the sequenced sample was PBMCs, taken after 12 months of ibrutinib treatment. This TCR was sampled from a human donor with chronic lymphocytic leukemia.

This CDR3 reads CASSPVGSSQDTQYF. CDR3 in DNA: TGTGCCAGCAGCCCCGTCGGCAGCTCACAAGATACGCAGTATTTT. The chain couples TRBV11-3 to TRBJ2-3; no clear D. The CDR3 is 15 amino acids. The germline V gene encodes CDR1 SGHNT and CDR2 YENEEA. Trimming stripped 5 bases from V and 5 bases from J, with 17 bases between.